This paragraph reports one T cell receptor (beta chain). The sample comes from a study of CD4+ T cells in melanoma. Sequencing used immunoSEQ multiplex PCR; TCRdb keeps in-frame clones, though not all of them. This table holds about 140,000 clones, nearly 95% found once. Germline lookup yields CDR1 SEHNR and CDR2 FQNEAQ (reference sequence). The CDR3 length is 18 residues. J lost 5 bases, V lost 2 bases, and 9 bases had no gene match. The sequence was obtained from a human donor with melanoma. V and J are TRBV7-9 and TRBJ2-2; TRBD2 aligns across 12 bases. CDR3 sequence: CASSLFPLAGGRTGELFF. The DNA for the CDR3 is TGTGCCAGCAGCTTATTTCCCCTAGCGGGGGGGCGAACCGGGGAGCTGTTTTTT.